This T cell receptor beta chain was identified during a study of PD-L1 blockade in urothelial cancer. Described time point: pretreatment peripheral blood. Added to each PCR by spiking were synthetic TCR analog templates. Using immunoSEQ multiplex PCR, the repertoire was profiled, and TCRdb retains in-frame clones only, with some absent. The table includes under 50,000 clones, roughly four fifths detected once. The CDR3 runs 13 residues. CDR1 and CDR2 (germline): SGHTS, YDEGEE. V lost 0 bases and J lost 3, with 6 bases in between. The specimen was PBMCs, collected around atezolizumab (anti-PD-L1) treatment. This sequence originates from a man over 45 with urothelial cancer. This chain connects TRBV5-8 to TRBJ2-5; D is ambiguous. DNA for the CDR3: TGTGCCAGCAGCTTGGTGACAAAAGAGACCCAGTACTTC. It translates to CASSLVTKETQYF.